The clone carrying this T cell receptor beta chain was observed once. Its target is not known. Clones were read by immunoSEQ multiplex PCR, and TCRdb kept only the in-frame ones, dropping some. The table shows approximately 9,000 clones, with roughly three quarters occurring only once. This sample stems from a study of T cell clonotyping in hematopoietic cell transplantation. Study at large: Recipients' pretransplant samples followed cytoreduction. Notes on the study in general: Recipient TCR diversity dropped after transplant; expanded clonotypes rose from day 30 to 180. Higher Inverse Simpson Index values in graft donor and pretransplant recipient predicted broader posttransplant TCR diversity.

Indicated time point: recipient sample about 28 days before transplant, after cytoreduction. V lost 6 bases and J 3 bases, leaving 11 bases between the germline ends. CDR1 is ENHRY and CDR2 is SYGVKD in the germline V gene. CDR3 length: 13 amino acids. The receptor comes from a man between 60 and 70 years old with acute myeloid leukemia. Some clones in this sample may be carry-over from other donors' samples. The chain has TRBV10-3 and TRBJ1-1; maybe TRBD1 (5 bases). This material consisted of peripheral blood mononuclear cells, taken before stem cell transplant. This chain's CDR3 is CAIRSGQDTEAFF. CDR3 nucleotide sequence: TGTGCCATCAGGAGTGGACAAGACACTGAAGCTTTCTTT.